These 15 T cell receptor beta chains were all obtained from the same sample, sequenced in a study of T cells after posttransplantation cyclophosphamide. Here immunoSEQ multiplex PCR was the method, and the copy in TCRdb shows in-frame clones only, minus some. The profile covers under 15,000 clones, with roughly four fifths appearing a single time and approximately 0.8% taken by the ten largest. The source material was memory CD4+ T cells sorted from PBMCs. These receptors came from a man in his fifties or sixties in good health, CMV-negative, and a related stem cell transplant donor.

The V call is TRBV2, the J call TRBJ1-5; D is unresolved. CDR1 and CDR2 from the germline V gene are SNHLY and FYNNEI. The V end was cut by 4 bases, the J end by 5 bases, with 21 bases between. This CDR3 contains 17 residues. The CDR3: CASSGNSEGGGDQPQHF. CDR3 DNA sequence: TGTGCCAGCAGTGGCAACAGTGAGGGTGGTGGGGATCAGCCCCAGCATTTT.

This clone was counted between two and nine times. J is TRBJ1-5 and V is TRBV4-3, with 7 nucleotides matching TRBD1. CDR3 length: 14 amino acids. The germline gives CDR1 LGHNA, CDR2 YSLEER. Trimming cost V 0 bases and J 5 bases; bases outside gene matches: 1. CDR3 nucleotides: TGCGCCAGCAGCCAAGACAGGGGGTATCAGCCCCAGCATTTT. It encodes CASSQDRGYQPQHF.

The chain has TRBV5-1 and TRBJ1-1, with 11 bases aligning to TRBD1. The length of the CDR3 is 14 residues. CDR1 is SGHRS and CDR2 is YFSETQ in the germline V gene. V shed 3 bases and J 4 bases; nucleotides not matched to a gene: 2. CDR3 sequence: CASSYGTGGTEAFF. Here the CDR3 DNA reads TGCGCCAGCAGCTACGGGACAGGGGGCACTGAAGCTTTCTTT. Filled out from reference TRBV5-1 and TRBJ1-1, the complete variable domain reads KAGVTQTPRYLIKTRGQQVTLSCSPISGHRSVSWYQQTPGQGLQFLFEYFSETQRNKGNFPGRFSGRQFSNSRSEMNVSTLELGDSALYLCASSYGTGGTEAFFGQGTRLTVV.

This clone was observed a few times. The junction does not match germline at one end; this may be a read error. V usage is TRBV7-7 and J usage is TRBJ2-5; TRBD2 aligns across 7 bases. The germline CDR1 and CDR2 sequences are SSHAT and FNYEAQ (reference sequence). The CDR3 is 18 residues long. The CDR3 bases are TGTGCTAGCAGCGAAGGGTCGTGGGGAGGGCCGAGCCAAGAGACCCAGTACTTC. Translating it yields CASSEGSWGGPSQETQYF.

This chain uses TRBV4-3 with TRBJ1-2; 9 bases agree with TRBD1. Germline assignment: CDR1 LGHNA and CDR2 YSLEER. The CDR3 length is 15 residues. J gave up 5 bases and V 1 base, and 5 bases lay outside the gene matches. The CDR3 DNA reads TGCGCCAGCAGCCAAGCAACGGGACAGGGATATGGCTACACCTTC. The encoded protein is CASSQATGQGYGYTF.

This chain joins TRBV13 and TRBJ2-3, with D hard to call. Trimming shortened V by 4 bases and J by 3 bases, and 8 bases separated the two germline ends. Germline CDR1 and CDR2: PRHDT and FYEKMQ (reference sequence). This CDR3 has 13 residues. CDR3 in DNA: TGTGCCAGCAGCTCGACGCGGACAGATACGCAGTATTTT. This encodes CASSSTRTDTQYF.

The V and J genes are TRBV19 and TRBJ1-1, with unresolved D. The CDR3 is 14 residues long. Trimming stripped 7 bases from V and 6 bases from J, with 18 bases between. CDR1 and CDR2 (germline): LNHDA, SQIVND (reference sequence). CDR3 loop: CASMRGILGAEAFF. CDR3 DNA: TGTGCCAGTATGCGGGGTATTTTGGGTGCTGAAGCTTTCTTT. The variable domain in full, with the rest retrieved from reference TRBV19 and TRBJ1-1, is DGGITQSPKYLFRKEGQNVTLSCEQNLNHDAMYWYRQDPGQGLRLIYYSQIVNDFQKGDIAEGYSVSREKKESFPLTVTSAQKNPTAFYLCASMRGILGAEAFFGQGTRLTVV.

As regards this clone: Other DNA sequences in this specimen translate into the identical CDR3. The chain carries TRBV7-2 and TRBJ1-6; a weak D match, TRBD1 (5 bases). The CDR3 spans 16 residues. Looked up from germline, CDR1 is SGHTA and CDR2 is FQGNSA. Trimming removed 2 bases from V and 1 base from J, with 9 bases in between. The CDR3 reads CASSLQGPSYNSPLHF. The CDR3 nucleotides read TGTGCCAGCAGCTTACAGGGTCCATCCTATAATTCACCCCTCCACTTT. Combining the CDR3 with reference TRBV7-2 and TRBJ1-6 gives the whole variable domain GAGVSQSPSNKVTEKGKDVELRCDPISGHTALYWYRQSLGQGLEFLIYFQGNSAPDKSGLPSDRFSAERTGGSVSTLTIQRTQQEDSAVYLCASSLQGPSYNSPLHFGNGTRLTVT.

The rearrangement uses TRBV7-3 and TRBJ1-1, with TRBD1 as a possible D gene (5 bases). The germline V and J ends were trimmed by 1 base and 1 base, with 10 bases remaining between them. This CDR3 region has 15 residues. Germline V CDR1 and CDR2: SGHTA, FQGTGA. Here the CDR3 reads CASSLIGAGNTEAFF. As DNA, the CDR3 is TGTGCCAGCAGCTTAATAGGGGCAGGGAACACTGAAGCTTTCTTT.

This chain connects TRBV2 to TRBJ2-7; D remains ambiguous. This CDR3 region has 12 residues. Trimming removed 3 bases from V and 4 bases from J, with 7 bases in between. Germline lookup yields CDR1 SNHLY and CDR2 FYNNEI. In DNA, the CDR3 is TGTGCCAGCAGTGATGCGAGGTACGAGCAGTACTTC. Residues: CASSDARYEQYF. Combining the CDR3 with reference TRBV2 and TRBJ2-7 gives the whole variable domain EPEVTQTPSHQVTQMGQEVILRCVPISNHLYFYWYRQILGQKVEFLVSFYNNEISEKSEIFDDQFSVERPDGSNFTLKIRSTKLEDSAMYFCASSDARYEQYFGPGTRLTVT.

V usage is TRBV7-9 and J usage is TRBJ2-2; maybe TRBD2 (5 bases). CDR3 length equals 17 residues. V was cut by 2 bases and J by 2 bases, with 15 bases left in between. Germline V gene lookup returns CDR1 SEHNR and CDR2 FQNEAQ (reference sequence). The CDR3, as DNA: TGTGCCAGCAGCTTAACCGTAGCGTCCATAAACACCGGGGAGCTGTTTTTT. Protein: CASSLTVASINTGELFF.

The chain links TRBV4-2 to TRBJ2-2; 8 bases are a match to TRBD2. The J segment lost 7 bases and the V segment lost 0 bases, leaving 13 bases of the junction unmatched. Germline assignment: CDR1 LGHNA and CDR2 YNFKEQ. The CDR3 has 18 residues. As DNA, the CDR3 is TGTGCCAGCAGCCAAGAGGGGGCACTAGCGGTTCGAAGCGGGGAGCTGTTTTTT. Translated: CASSQEGALAVRSGELFF.

The chain links TRBV6-6 to TRBJ2-7; the D is unclear. From germline, CDR1 is MNHNY and CDR2 SVGAGI (reference sequence). The CDR3 has 16 residues. V was pared by 6 bases and J by 1 base, with 19 bases between. Here the CDR3 reads CASSPKPGLWSYEQYF. The CDR3 nucleotides read TGTGCCAGCAGCCCAAAGCCGGGTCTATGGTCCTACGAGCAGTACTTC.

CDR3 in DNA: TGTGCCACCTCCGCCAGGGGGCGAGAGACCCAGTACTTC. Amino acids: CATSARGRETQYF. This sequence joins TRBV27 and TRBJ2-5, with 8 bases that match TRBD1. The CDR3 spans 13 residues. J was trimmed by 4 bases and V by 10 bases; bases with no gene match: 8. CDR1 is MNHEY, CDR2 SMNVEV, per germline (reference sequence).

V is TRBV7-2 and J is TRBJ1-2, with D perhaps matching TRBD1 (5 bases). CDR1 SGHTA and CDR2 FQGNSA come from the germline V gene. V lost 6 bases and J lost 8, with 16 bases in between. The CDR3 runs to 13 residues. The CDR3 sequence: CASSPGQARGYTF. CDR3 nucleotide sequence: TGTGCCAGCAGTCCTGGACAAGCGAGGGGCTACACCTTC. Complete variable domain (other parts from reference TRBV7-2 and TRBJ1-2): GAGVSQSPSNKVTEKGKDVELRCDPISGHTALYWYRQSLGQGLEFLIYFQGNSAPDKSGLPSDRFSAERTGGSVSTLTIQRTQQEDSAVYLCASSPGQARGYTFGSGTRLTVV.